Below, 15 T cell receptor beta chains from the same sample are listed, as sequenced in a study of CXCR3-negative and CXCR3-positive naive CD8 T cells. Points from the study as a whole: Naive cells that were CXCR3-positive had more hydrophobic TRB CDR3s (compared with CXCR3-negative naive cells).

What these receptors recognize is not known. Through 5' RACE with UMI labels, the TRB cDNA libraries were prepared. TCRdb reprocessed the 5' RACE reads; each CDR3 protein has one entry and no DNA is given. The ten top clones account for 0.45% to 0.55%, within a sample of 150,000 to 180,000 distinct CDR3 sequences. Sample: naive CXCR3+ CD8+ T cells from blood. Sample subset: CD45RO-CCR7+CD27+CD95- naive CD8+ T cells expressing CXCR3 (TNR3+). These receptors came from a human donor in good health. Some clones in this sample may be carry-over from other donors' samples.

The genes are TRBV3-1 and TRBJ2-2; TCRdb names TRBD2, which stays unverified in the absence of DNA. This CDR3 is 17 amino acids long. The V gene's germline CDR1 is LGHDT and CDR2 YNNKEL (reference sequence). CDR3 protein: CASSYSGTSSAIGELFF.

The chain links TRBV15 to TRBJ2-3. The CDR3 spans 14 residues. Germline V gives CDR1 LNHNV, CDR2 YYDKDF (reference sequence). This CDR3 reads CATSRDRPTDTQYF.

The chain recombines TRBV6-6 with TRBJ2-7; without DNA, the TCRdb call of TRBD1 cannot be checked. The CDR3 is made up of 13 amino acids. Germline lookup yields CDR1 MNHNY and CDR2 SVGAGI (reference sequence). The CDR3 is CASSYPPQDEQYF.

The V call is TRBV29-1, the J call TRBJ2-1; absent DNA, TCRdb's TRBD2 call cannot be checked. The CDR3 loop spans 13 amino acids. CDR1 and CDR2 (germline): SQVTM, ANQGSEA. The CDR3 here is CSVKGGLQNEQFF.

This sequence joins TRBV4-1 and TRBJ2-7; TCRdb selects TRBD1, and the lack of DNA leaves this call unchecked. Germline loops: CDR1 MGHRA, CDR2 YSYEKL. The CDR3 is 14 amino acids. The CDR3 protein is CASSEGTGGYEQYF.

The rearrangement links TRBV28 to TRBJ2-7; TCRdb reports TRBD2, a call that lacks DNA to check it against. This CDR3 is 12 amino acids long. Germline V gene sequence: CDR1 MDHEN, CDR2 SYDVKM. The CDR3 here is CASSIGRSEQYF.

The chain employs TRBV5-1 and TRBJ2-1. CDR1 SGHRS and CDR2 YFSETQ come from the germline V gene. CDR3 length: 15 residues. The CDR3 is CASSWTSSSYNEQFF.

The rearrangement links TRBV6-6 to TRBJ1-5; the TCRdb call, TRBD1, lacks DNA for checking. The germline V gene encodes CDR1 MNHNY and CDR2 SVGAGI (reference sequence). The CDR3 runs to 13 residues. The chain's CDR3 is CASTGISNQPQHF.

This chain's CDR3 is CASSTLDSLGKGGYTF. V is TRBV7-4 and J is TRBJ1-2; no DNA is available, so the TRBD1 call from TCRdb remains unchecked. This CDR3 has 16 residues. Germline lookup yields CDR1 SGHVT and CDR2 SQSDAQ.

This chain connects TRBV5-1 to TRBJ2-2; TCRdb indicates TRBD1, and absent DNA this call remains unverified. This CDR3 is 15 amino acids long. From germline, CDR1 is SGHRS and CDR2 YFSETQ. The CDR3: CASIQDRGYTGELFF.

This chain joins TRBV13 and TRBJ2-3; TCRdb's D call of TRBD1 is untestable without DNA. The V gene's germline CDR1 is PRHDT and CDR2 FYEKMQ (reference sequence). CDR3 size: 15 residues. The CDR3 spells CASAGTGGGADTQYF.

V gene TRBV6-4 combines with J gene TRBJ2-3; there is no DNA to check the TCRdb D call of TRBD2. CDR3 size: 14 residues. From germline, CDR1 is MRHNA and CDR2 SNTAGT. CDR3 protein: CASSGTSGTDTQYF.

This sequence joins TRBV9 and TRBJ1-1. The germline gives CDR1 SGDLS, CDR2 YYNGEE. The CDR3 totals 14 residues. The CDR3 is CASSVGHPNTEAFF.

The CDR3 here is CASSLSPGTGLNEQFF. The chain employs TRBV7-9 and TRBJ2-1; there is no DNA to check the TCRdb D call of TRBD1. The germline V gene encodes CDR1 SEHNR and CDR2 FQNEAQ (reference sequence). CDR3 length: 16 residues.

The V and J genes are TRBV7-2 and TRBJ2-1. This CDR3 has 12 residues. Germline values: CDR1 SGHTA, CDR2 FQGNSA. CDR3 sequence: CASSFFSYEQFF.